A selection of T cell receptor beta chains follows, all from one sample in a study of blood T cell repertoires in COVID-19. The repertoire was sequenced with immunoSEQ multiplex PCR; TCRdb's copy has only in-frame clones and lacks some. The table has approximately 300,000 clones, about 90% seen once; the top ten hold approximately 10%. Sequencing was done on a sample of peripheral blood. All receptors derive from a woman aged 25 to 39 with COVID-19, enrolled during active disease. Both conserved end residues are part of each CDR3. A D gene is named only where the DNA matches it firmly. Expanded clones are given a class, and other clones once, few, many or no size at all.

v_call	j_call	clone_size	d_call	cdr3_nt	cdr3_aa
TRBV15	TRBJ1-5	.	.	TGTGCCACCAGCAGAGGAGGGGGTCAGCCCCAGCATTTT	CATSRGGGQPQHF
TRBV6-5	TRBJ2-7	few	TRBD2	TGTGCCAGCAGTTCCATCTCCCAGCTAGCGGGATCGAAGTACTTC	CASSSISQLAGSKYF
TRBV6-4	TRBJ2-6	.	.	TGTGCCAGCAGTGACGGGAGCTCTGGGGCCAACGTCCTGACTTTC	CASSDGSSGANVLTF
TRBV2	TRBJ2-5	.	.	TGTGCCAGCAGTGAACGTGAGACCCAGTACTTC	CASSERETQYF
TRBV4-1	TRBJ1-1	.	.	TGCGCCAGCAGCCAAGTGGGGGGGCTTAACACTGAAGCTTTCTTT	CASSQVGGLNTEAFF
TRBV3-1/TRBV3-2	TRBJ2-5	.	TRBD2	TGTGCCAGCAGCCAAGTTGGGACTAGCATAGAGAAAGAGACCCAGTACTTC	CASSQVGTSIEKETQYF
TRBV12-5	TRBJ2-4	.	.	TGTGCTAGTGGTTTGGTATCTTCAGGGAACATTCAGTACTTC	CASGLVSSGNIQYF
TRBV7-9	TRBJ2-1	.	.	TGTGCCAGCAGCCCTCGACAGGAGCAGTTCTTC	CASSPRQEQFF
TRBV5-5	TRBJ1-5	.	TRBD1	TGTGCCAGCAGCTCGGGACAGGGCATGGGTCAGCCCCAGCATTTT	CASSSGQGMGQPQHF
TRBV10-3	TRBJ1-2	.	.	TGTGCCATCAAAGCGGGCCCTAACTATGGCTACACCTTC	CAIKAGPNYGYTF
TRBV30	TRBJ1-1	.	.	TGTGCCTGGTCCATTCGACAGCTAGACACTGAAGCTTTCTTT	CAWSIRQLDTEAFF
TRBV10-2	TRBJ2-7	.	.	TGCGCCAGCTCTAGGGGGACCTACGAGCAGTACTTC	CASSRGTYEQYF
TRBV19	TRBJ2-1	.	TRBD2	TGTGCCAGTAGCTTAGCGGGAGGGGCCTACAATGAGCAGTTCTTC	CASSLAGGAYNEQFF
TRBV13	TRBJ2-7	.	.	TGTGCCAGCAGCTTACTCCAGCGTACCTACGAGCAGTACTTC	CASSLLQRTYEQYF
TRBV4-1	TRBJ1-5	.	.	TGCGCCAGCAGCCAAGGGGGGGATCAGCCCCAGCATTTT	CASSQGGDQPQHF
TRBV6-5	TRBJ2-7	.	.	TGTGCCAGCAGTTCCGGCGGGATTACCTACGAGCAGTACTTC	CASSSGGITYEQYF
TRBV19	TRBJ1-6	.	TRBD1	TGTGCCAGTAGTAGACCAGGGGGGACGTTTGGGAATTCACCCCTCCACTTT	CASSRPGGTFGNSPLHF
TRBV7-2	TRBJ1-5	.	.	TGTGCCAGCAGTTCGGGAAGCAATCAGCCCCAGCATTTT	CASSSGSNQPQHF
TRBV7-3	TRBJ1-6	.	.	TGTGCCAGCAGCGCGGACGGACTCTATAATTCACCCCTCCACTTT	CASSADGLYNSPLHF
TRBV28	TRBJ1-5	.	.	TGTGCCAGCAGTTTGGGTGGGGGGAGTCAGCCCCAGCATTTT	CASSLGGGSQPQHF
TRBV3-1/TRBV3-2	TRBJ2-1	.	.	TGTGCCAGCAGCCAGGGCCATGAGCAGTTCTTC	CASSQGHEQFF
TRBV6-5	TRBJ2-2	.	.	TGTGCCAGCAGTTACGATGGCGGAAACACCGGGGAGCTGTTTTTT	CASSYDGGNTGELFF
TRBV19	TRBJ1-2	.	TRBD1	TGTGCCAGTAGTTCCGTGGGACAGGGGGCGCCTGGCTACACCTTC	CASSSVGQGAPGYTF
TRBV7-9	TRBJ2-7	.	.	TGTGCCAGCGAAAGAGAGAGTGGGCTTGAAGGGCAGTACTTC	CASERESGLEGQYF
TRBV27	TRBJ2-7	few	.	TGTGCCAGCAGTTTAAGGGGAAACGAGCAGTACTTC	CASSLRGNEQYF
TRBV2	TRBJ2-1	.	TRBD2	TGTGCCAGCAAGGCTAGCGGTTCCTCCTACAATGAGCAGTTCTTC	CASKASGSSYNEQFF
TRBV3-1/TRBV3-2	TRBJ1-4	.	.	TGTGCCAGCAGCCAAGACCCGGCGGATGAAAAACTGTTTTTT	CASSQDPADEKLFF
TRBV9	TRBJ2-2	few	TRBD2	TGTGCCAGCAGGGGACTAGCGGGGTCCGGGGAGCTGTTTTTT	CASRGLAGSGELFF
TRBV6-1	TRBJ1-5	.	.	TGTGCCAGCAGTGAAAGGCCCGACAGGTTCAGCAATCAGCCCCAGCATTTT	CASSERPDRFSNQPQHF
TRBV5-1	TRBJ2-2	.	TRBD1	TGCGCCAGCAGCTTGCCGACAGGGACCGGGGAGCTGTTTTTT	CASSLPTGTGELFF
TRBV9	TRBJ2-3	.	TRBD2	TGTGCCAGCAGCCAAAGGACTAGCGGGAGGGCCGAAGATACGCAGTATTTT	CASSQRTSGRAEDTQYF
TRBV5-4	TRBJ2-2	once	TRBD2	TGTGCCAGCAGCTCCTCGGGGGGGAGCCGGAACACCGGGGAGCTGTTTTTT	CASSSSGGSRNTGELFF
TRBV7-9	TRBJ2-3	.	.	TGTGCCAGCAGCTTACACGGGGGATCTAGCACAGATACGCAGTATTTT	CASSLHGGSSTDTQYF
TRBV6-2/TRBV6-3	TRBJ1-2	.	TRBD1	TGTGCCAGCAGTGATCGGACAGGGGATGGCTACACCTTC	CASSDRTGDGYTF
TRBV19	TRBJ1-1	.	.	TGTGCCAGTAGTATAGCTCAAGCGGCTTTCTTT	CASSIAQAAFF
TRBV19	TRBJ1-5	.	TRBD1	TGTGCCAGTAGTTCTACAGGGGCCCTAAGCAATCAGCCCCAGCATTTT	CASSSTGALSNQPQHF
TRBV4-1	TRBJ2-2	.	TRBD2	TGCGCCAGCAGCCAGACTAGCGGGAACACCGGGGAGCTGTTTTTT	CASSQTSGNTGELFF
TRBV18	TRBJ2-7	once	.	TGTGCCAGCTCACCAGGGGCCAGCTCCTACGAGCAGTACTTC	CASSPGASSYEQYF
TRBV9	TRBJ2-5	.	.	TGTGCCAGCAGCGTACGATCTCGGGGGGCCCAAGAGACCCAGTACTTC	CASSVRSRGAQETQYF
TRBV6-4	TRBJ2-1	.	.	TGTGCCAGCAGTAGGAACGAACGACAGGAGCAGTTCTTC	CASSRNERQEQFF
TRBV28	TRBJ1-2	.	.	TGTGCCAGCAGTCCCGCCCCGGGCAGGGGCCCCCAAGGCTACACCTTC	CASSPAPGRGPQGYTF
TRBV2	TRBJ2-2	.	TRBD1	TGTGCCAGCAGGGAACAGGGGGCTATAAACACCGGGGAGCTGTTTTTT	CASREQGAINTGELFF
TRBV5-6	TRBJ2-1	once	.	TGTGCCAGCAGCTTGGAGCTGGATGAGCAGTTCTTC	CASSLELDEQFF
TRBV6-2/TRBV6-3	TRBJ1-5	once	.	TGTGCCAGCAGTCCCACGGGTAATAGCAATCAGCCCCAGCATTTT	CASSPTGNSNQPQHF
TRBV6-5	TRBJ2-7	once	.	TGTGCCAGCAGTCAAACTCTAAGCTCCTACGAGCAGTACTTC	CASSQTLSSYEQYF